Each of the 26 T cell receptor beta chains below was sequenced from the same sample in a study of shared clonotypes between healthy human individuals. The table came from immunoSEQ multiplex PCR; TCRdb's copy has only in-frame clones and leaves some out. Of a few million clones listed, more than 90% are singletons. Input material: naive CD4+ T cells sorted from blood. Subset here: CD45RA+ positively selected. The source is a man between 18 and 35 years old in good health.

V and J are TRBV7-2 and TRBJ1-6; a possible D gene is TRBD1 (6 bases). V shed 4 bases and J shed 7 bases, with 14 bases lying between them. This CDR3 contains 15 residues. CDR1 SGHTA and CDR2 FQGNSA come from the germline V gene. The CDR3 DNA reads TGTGCCAGCAGCTCCCAGCAGGGGTTCAATTCACCCCTCCACTTT. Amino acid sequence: CASSSQQGFNSPLHF. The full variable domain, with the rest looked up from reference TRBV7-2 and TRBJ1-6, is GAGVSQSPSNKVTEKGKDVELRCDPISGHTALYWYRQSLGQGLEFLIYFQGNSAPDKSGLPSDRFSAERTGGSVSTLTIQRTQQEDSAVYLCASSSQQGFNSPLHFGNGTRLTVT.

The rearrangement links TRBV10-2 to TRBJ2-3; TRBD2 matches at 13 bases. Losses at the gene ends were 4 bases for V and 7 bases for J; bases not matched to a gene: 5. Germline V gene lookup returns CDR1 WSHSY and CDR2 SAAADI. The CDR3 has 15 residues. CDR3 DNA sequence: TGCGCCAGCAGTGGGACTAGCGGGAGAGAGTATACGCAGTATTTT. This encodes CASSGTSGREYTQYF.

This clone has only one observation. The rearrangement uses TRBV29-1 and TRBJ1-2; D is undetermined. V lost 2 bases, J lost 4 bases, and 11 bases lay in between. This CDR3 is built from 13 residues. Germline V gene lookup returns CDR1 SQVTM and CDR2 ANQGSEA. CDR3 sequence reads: CSVEIAGGYGYTF. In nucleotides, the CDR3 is TGCAGCGTTGAAATAGCAGGAGGCTATGGCTACACCTTC.

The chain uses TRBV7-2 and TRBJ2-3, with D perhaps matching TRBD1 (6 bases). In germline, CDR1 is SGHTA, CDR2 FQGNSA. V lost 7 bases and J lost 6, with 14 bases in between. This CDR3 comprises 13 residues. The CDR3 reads CASTPRGADTQYF. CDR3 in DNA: TGTGCCAGCACTCCCAGGGGTGCGGATACGCAGTATTTT.

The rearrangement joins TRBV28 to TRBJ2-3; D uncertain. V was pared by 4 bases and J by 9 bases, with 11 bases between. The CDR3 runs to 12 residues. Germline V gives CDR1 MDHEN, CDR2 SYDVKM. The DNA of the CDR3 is TGTGCCAGCAGTTCCCGTATTTCGACGCAGTATTTT. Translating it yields CASSSRISTQYF.

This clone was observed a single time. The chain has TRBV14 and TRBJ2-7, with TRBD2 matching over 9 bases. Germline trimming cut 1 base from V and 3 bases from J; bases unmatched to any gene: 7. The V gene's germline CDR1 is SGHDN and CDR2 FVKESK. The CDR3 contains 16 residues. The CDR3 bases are TGTGCCAGCAGCCAAGTTAGCGGGAGAGATCACTACGAGCAGTACTTC. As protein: CASSQVSGRDHYEQYF.

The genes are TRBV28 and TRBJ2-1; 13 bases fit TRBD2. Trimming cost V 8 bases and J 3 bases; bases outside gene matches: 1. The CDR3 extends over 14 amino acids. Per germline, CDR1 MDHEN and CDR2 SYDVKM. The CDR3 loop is CASWTSGGYNEQFF. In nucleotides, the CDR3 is TGTGCCAGCTGGACTAGCGGGGGCTACAATGAGCAGTTCTTC.

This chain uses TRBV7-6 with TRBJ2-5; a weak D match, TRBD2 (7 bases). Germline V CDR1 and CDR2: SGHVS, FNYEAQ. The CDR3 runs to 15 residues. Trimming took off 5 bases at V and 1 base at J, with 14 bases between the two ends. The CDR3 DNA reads TGTGCCAGCAGCAAGCGGGACAATTTCCAAGAGACCCAGTACTTC. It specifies CASSKRDNFQETQYF.

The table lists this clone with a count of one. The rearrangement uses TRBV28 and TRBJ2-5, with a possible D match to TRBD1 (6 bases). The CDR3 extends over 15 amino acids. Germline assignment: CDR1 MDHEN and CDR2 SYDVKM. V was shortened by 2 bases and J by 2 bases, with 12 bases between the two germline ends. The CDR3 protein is CASSLPTGWQETQYF. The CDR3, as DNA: TGTGCCAGCAGTTTACCGACAGGATGGCAAGAGACCCAGTACTTC.

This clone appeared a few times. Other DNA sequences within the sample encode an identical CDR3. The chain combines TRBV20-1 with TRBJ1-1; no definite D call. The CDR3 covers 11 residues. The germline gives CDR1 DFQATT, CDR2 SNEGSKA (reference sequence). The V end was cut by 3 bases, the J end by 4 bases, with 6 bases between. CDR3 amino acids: CSARKGTEAFF. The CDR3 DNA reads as TGCAGTGCTAGGAAGGGCACTGAAGCTTTCTTT.

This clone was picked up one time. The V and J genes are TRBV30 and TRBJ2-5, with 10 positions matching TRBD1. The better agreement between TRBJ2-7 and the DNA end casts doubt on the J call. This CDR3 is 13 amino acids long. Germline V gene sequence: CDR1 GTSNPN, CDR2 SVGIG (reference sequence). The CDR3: CAWRRDRGHEQYF. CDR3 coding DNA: TGTGCCTGGAGGAGGGACAGGGGCCACGAGCAGTACTTC.

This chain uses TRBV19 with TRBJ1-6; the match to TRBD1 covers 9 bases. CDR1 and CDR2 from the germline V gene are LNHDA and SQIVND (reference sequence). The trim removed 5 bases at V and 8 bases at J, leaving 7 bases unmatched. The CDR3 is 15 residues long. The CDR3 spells CASSPGQGKYSPLHF. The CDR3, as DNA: TGTGCCAGTAGTCCTGGACAGGGGAAATATTCACCCCTCCACTTT. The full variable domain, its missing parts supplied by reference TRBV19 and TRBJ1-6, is DGGITQSPKYLFRKEGQNVTLSCEQNLNHDAMYWYRQDPGQGLRLIYYSQIVNDFQKGDIAEGYSVSREKKESFPLTVTSAQKNPTAFYLCASSPGQGKYSPLHFGNGTRLTVT.

This chain's CDR3 is CASSTQSGSTDTQYF. The CDR3 nucleotides read TGCGCCAGCAGCACCCAAAGCGGCAGTACAGATACGCAGTATTTT. The chain recombines TRBV5-1 with TRBJ2-3, with D perhaps matching TRBD2 (5 bases). V lost 4 bases and J lost 3, with 15 bases in between. Looked up from germline, CDR1 is SGHRS and CDR2 is YFSETQ. This CDR3 is 15 amino acids long.

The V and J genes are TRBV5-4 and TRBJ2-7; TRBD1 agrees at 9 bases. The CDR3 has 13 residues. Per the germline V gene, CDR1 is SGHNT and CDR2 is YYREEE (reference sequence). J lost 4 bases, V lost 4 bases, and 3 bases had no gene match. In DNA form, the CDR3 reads TGTGCCAGCAGCCGGGACAGGGAATACGAGCAGTACTTC. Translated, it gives CASSRDREYEQYF.

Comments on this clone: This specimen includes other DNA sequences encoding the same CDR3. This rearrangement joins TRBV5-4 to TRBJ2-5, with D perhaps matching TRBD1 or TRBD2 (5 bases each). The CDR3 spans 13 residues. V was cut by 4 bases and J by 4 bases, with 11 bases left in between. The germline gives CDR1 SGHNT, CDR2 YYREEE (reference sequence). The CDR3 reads CASSRGAGETQYF. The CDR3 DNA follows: TGTGCCAGCAGCCGAGGGGCGGGAGAGACCCAGTACTTC.

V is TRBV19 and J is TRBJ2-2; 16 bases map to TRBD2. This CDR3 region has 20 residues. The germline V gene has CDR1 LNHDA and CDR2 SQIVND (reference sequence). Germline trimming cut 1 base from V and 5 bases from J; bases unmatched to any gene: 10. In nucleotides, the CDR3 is TGTGCCAGTAGTATAGCCCCGGGACTAGCGGGAGGGCCGGGTACCGGGGAGCTGTTTTTT. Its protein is CASSIAPGLAGGPGTGELFF.

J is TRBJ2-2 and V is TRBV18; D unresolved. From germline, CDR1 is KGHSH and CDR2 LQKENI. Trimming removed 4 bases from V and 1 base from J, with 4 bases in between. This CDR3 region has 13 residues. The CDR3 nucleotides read TGTGCCAGCTCACAGGAGAACACCGGGGAGCTGTTTTTT. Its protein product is CASSQENTGELFF.

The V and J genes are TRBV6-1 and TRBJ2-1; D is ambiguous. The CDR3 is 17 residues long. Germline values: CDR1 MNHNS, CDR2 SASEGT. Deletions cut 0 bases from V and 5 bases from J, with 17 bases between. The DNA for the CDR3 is TGTGCCAGCAGTGAAGCGCCCGGGTCTCTGCTCAACAATGAGCAGTTCTTC. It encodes CASSEAPGSLLNNEQFF.

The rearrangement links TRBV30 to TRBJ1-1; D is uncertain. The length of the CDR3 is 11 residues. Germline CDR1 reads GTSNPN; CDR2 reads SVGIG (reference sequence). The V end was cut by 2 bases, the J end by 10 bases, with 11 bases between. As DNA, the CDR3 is TGTGCCTGGAGTAGGTCGCCTTCAGCTTTCTTT. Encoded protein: CAWSRSPSAFF.

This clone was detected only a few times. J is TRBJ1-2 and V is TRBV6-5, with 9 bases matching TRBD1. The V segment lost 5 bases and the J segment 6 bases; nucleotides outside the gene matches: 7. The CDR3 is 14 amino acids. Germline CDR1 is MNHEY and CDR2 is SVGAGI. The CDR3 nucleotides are TGTGCCAGCAGTCATGGGACAGGGAGCCATGGCTACACCTTC. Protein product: CASSHGTGSHGYTF.

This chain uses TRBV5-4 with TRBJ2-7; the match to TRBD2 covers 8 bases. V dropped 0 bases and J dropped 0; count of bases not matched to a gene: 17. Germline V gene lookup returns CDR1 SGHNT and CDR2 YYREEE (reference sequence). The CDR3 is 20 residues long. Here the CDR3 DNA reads TGTGCCAGCAGCTTGGCCAATGGGACTAGAGACAAGATAAGCTCCTACGAGCAGTACTTC. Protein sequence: CASSLANGTRDKISSYEQYF.

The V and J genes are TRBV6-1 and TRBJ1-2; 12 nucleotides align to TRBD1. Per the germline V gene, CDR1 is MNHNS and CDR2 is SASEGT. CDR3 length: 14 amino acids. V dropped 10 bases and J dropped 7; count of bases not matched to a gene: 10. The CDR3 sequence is CAIEPGQGAPGYTF. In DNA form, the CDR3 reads TGTGCCATCGAACCGGGACAGGGGGCGCCTGGCTACACCTTC.

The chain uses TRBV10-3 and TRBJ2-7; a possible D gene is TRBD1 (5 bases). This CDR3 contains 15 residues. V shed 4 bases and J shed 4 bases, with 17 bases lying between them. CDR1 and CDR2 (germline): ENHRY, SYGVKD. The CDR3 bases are TGTGCCATCAGTGGGGGTGTCAGGGAAGGATACGAGCAGTACTTC. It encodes CAISGGVREGYEQYF.

In DNA form, the CDR3 reads TGTGCCAGCAGCCTGGGGTTACCCGAGAACACTGAAGCTTTCTTT. Protein sequence: CASSLGLPENTEAFF. The chain recombines TRBV5-4 with TRBJ1-1, with D unresolved. CDR1 is SGHNT and CDR2 is YYREEE in the germline V gene (reference sequence). This CDR3 is built from 15 residues. V was clipped by 4 bases and J by 1 base, with 14 bases between them.

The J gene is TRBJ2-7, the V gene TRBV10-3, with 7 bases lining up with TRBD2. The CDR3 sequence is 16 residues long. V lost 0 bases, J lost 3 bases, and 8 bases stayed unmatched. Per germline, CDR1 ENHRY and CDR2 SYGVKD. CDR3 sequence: CAISESFGGSHYEQYF. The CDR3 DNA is TGTGCCATCAGTGAGTCTTTTGGCGGGAGTCACTACGAGCAGTACTTC.

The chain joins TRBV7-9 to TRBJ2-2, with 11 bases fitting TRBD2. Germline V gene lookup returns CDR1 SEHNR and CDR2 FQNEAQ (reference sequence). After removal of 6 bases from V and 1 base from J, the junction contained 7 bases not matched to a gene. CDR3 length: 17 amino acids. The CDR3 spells CASRHLLAGGNTGELFF. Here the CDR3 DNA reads TGTGCCAGCAGGCACCTCCTAGCGGGAGGGAACACCGGGGAGCTGTTTTTT.